This TCR beta chain was obtained from a study of blood T cell repertoires in COVID-19. On the study more broadly: Italy, Spain and the United States were the sources of the convalescent and acute COVID-19 samples. T cells, B-cell-depleted T cells, or PBMCs supplied cDNA or gDNA.

Recruited during active infection, patients (from Seattle) were subsequently followed longitudinally. V trimming: 0 bases; J trimming: 11 bases; junction bases outside the gene matches: 10. Germline V CDR1 and CDR2: SGDLS, YYNGEE. This CDR3 contains 15 residues. In the study's own analysis: How many nucleated cells were present was estimated from reference gene primer amplification. Here immunoSEQ multiplex PCR was the method, and the copy in TCRdb shows in-frame clones only, minus some. The D gene and trimming were derived from the DNA, and the V and J assignments and clone size from that table. Counted here are 65,000 to 90,000 clones, around 88% occurring once; the ten biggest clones make up around 6%.

What was sequenced was peripheral blood. The receptor was isolated from an elderly man with COVID-19, enrolled during active disease. This chain uses TRBV9 with TRBJ1-4; TRBD1 matches at 7 bases. The CDR3: CASSVGGTATNKLFF. CDR3 DNA: TGTGCCAGCAGCGTAGGTGGGACAGCCACGAATAAACTGTTTTTT.